The present T cell receptor (beta chain) was sequenced within a study of cytomegalovirus exposure and HLA in healthy donors. Study findings and constraints: In a later analysis, V- and J-gene trimming of beta chains associated with a DCLRE1C missense variant, replicated independently.

For this clone: Antigen unknown.

In the PCR, 60 Vbeta and 13 Jbeta primers were used. Libraries were prepared by immunoSEQ multiplex PCR; TCRdb keeps only in-frame clonotypes and omits some of them. The sample includes about 110,000 clones, more than 65% seen only once; the top ten take 8.2%. In germline, CDR1 is SGHNT, CDR2 YENEEA. The CDR3 spans 11 residues. Between the trimmed V and J ends, which lost 3 bases and 5 bases, there was a span of 2 bases. This TCR came from a man between 40 and 49 years old in good health and CMV-seropositive. Material for sequencing was PBMCs. This rearrangement joins TRBV11-3 to TRBJ2-1; D not resolved. CDR3 protein: CASSFNNEQFF. CDR3 in DNA: TGTGCCAGCAGCTTTAACAATGAGCAGTTCTTC.